These 21 T cell receptor beta chains were sequenced from one sample in a study of T cell responses to AZD1222 COVID-19 vaccine. Clones were sequenced by immunoSEQ multiplex PCR, and TCRdb holds only the in-frame ones, with some missing. The repertoire holds approximately 88,000 clones, with 92% as singletons. This material consisted of peripheral blood, taken on day 0 of AZD1222 vaccination. The source is an adult in good health.

The chain has TRBV21-1 and TRBJ2-7; the table's D call, TRBD1, was not checked against the DNA. TRBV21-1 is labeled a pseudogene. CDR3 length: 17 amino acids. The DNA for the CDR3 is TGTGCCAGCAGCAAAGTGCGACCTCCTGGGGCACACTACGAGCAGTACTTC. Protein product: CASSKVRPPGAHYEQYF.

This rearrangement joins TRBV4-1 to TRBJ2-3; D may be TRBD1 or TRBD2 (5 bases each). The germline V gene has CDR1 MGHRA and CDR2 YSYEKL. V was shortened by 1 base and J by 4 bases, with 21 bases between the two germline ends. This CDR3 contains 18 residues. The CDR3 reads CASSQVDLRDPGADTQYF. The DNA of the CDR3 is TGCGCCAGCAGCCAAGTCGATCTACGGGACCCTGGTGCAGATACGCAGTATTTT.

The rearrangement uses TRBV5-1 and TRBJ2-5; D remains ambiguous. Germline-derived CDR1 and CDR2 are SGHRS and YFSETQ. Between the trimmed V and J ends, which lost 0 bases and 5 bases, there was a span of 8 bases. The length of the CDR3 is 13 residues. CDR3 loop: CASSLAVVETQYF. The DNA of the CDR3 is TGCGCCAGCAGCTTGGCAGTTGTGGAGACCCAGTACTTC.

The V call is TRBV27, the J call TRBJ1-4, with a weak D call TRBD1 (5 bases). Trimming pared 5 bases from V and 3 bases from J, leaving 13 bases between. There are 15 residues in the CDR3. Germline CDR1 reads MNHEY; CDR2 reads SMNVEV (reference sequence). The CDR3 loop is CASSVTGTANEKLFF. DNA for the CDR3: TGTGCCAGCAGTGTTACCGGGACGGCTAATGAAAAACTGTTTTTT.

The chain carries TRBV10-1 and TRBJ1-5, with D uncertain. CDR3 length: 13 amino acids. Germline CDR1 is WNHNN and CDR2 is SYGVQD (reference sequence). Trimming removed 0 bases at V and 3 bases at J, with 3 bases between. Here the CDR3 reads CASSESYNQPQHF. The CDR3 bases are TGCGCCAGCAGTGAGTCCTACAATCAGCCCCAGCATTTT.

This chain uses TRBV27 with TRBJ2-2, with TRBD2 identical over 10 bases. Germline V gives CDR1 MNHEY, CDR2 SMNVEV (reference sequence). The CDR3 runs 14 residues. The J segment lost 4 bases and the V segment lost 5 bases, leaving 1 base of the junction unmatched. This CDR3 is CASSPSGSTGELFF. CDR3 sequence (DNA): TGTGCCAGCAGTCCTAGCGGGAGCACCGGGGAGCTGTTTTTT.

The V and J genes are TRBV19 and TRBJ2-4, with a weak D call TRBD2 (7 bases). This CDR3 has 16 amino acids. Trimming shortened V by 5 bases and J by 6 bases, and 20 bases separated the two germline ends. Per the germline V gene, CDR1 is LNHDA and CDR2 is SQIVND (reference sequence). The CDR3 region has the DNA TGTGCCAGTAGTTCCTCCCTGCGGGGGCCCGGAAACATTCAGTACTTC. It yields the protein CASSSSLRGPGNIQYF.

This chain joins TRBV2 and TRBJ2-7; D gene uncertain. Trimming pared 1 base from V and 12 bases from J, leaving 19 bases between. The CDR3 consists of 14 residues. In germline, CDR1 is SNHLY, CDR2 FYNNEI. The CDR3 region has the DNA TGTGCCAGCAGTGAAGTCTCTCTTATGCAGGAAACGTACTTC. Its protein product is CASSEVSLMQETYF.

V and J are TRBV9 and TRBJ2-2; D gene ambiguous. This CDR3 is built from 12 residues. Germline V lookup: CDR1 SGDLS, CDR2 YYNGEE. Trimming removed 3 bases from V and 6 bases from J, with 6 bases in between. CDR3: CASSATSGELFF. The CDR3 DNA reads as TGTGCCAGCAGCGCGACTTCCGGGGAGCTGTTTTTT.

This clone has more than one count but fewer than ten. V usage is TRBV5-1 and J usage is TRBJ1-1; D perhaps matches TRBD1 (5 bases). CDR1 is SGHRS, CDR2 YFSETQ, per germline. Trimming left V 4 bases short and J 6 bases short, with 16 bases between. The CDR3 consists of 14 residues. CDR3: CASSENTGEAEAFF. The CDR3 nucleotides are TGCGCCAGCAGCGAAAATACGGGGGAAGCTGAAGCTTTCTTT.

The genes are TRBV11-2 and TRBJ2-7, with 10 nucleotides matching TRBD1. Germline-derived CDR1 and CDR2 are SGHAT and FQNNGV. The CDR3 covers 14 residues. V trimming: 5 bases; J trimming: 10 bases; junction bases outside the gene matches: 11. CDR3: CASSLIRQGAFQYF. CDR3 nucleotide sequence: TGTGCCAGCAGCCTAATACGACAGGGGGCGTTTCAGTACTTC.

This chain connects TRBV1 to TRBJ2-7. TRBV1 is assigned pseudogene status. The CDR3 length is 17 residues. CDR3 in amino acids: CTSSQRAARDELYEQYF. CDR3 DNA: TGCACCAGCAGCCAGCGAGCAGCCCGGGACGAACTATACGAGCAGTACTTC.

The chain employs TRBV6-4 and TRBJ2-1; TRBD2 matches 9 bases. The V gene's germline CDR1 is MRHNA and CDR2 SNTAGT. The CDR3 length is 16 residues. V shed 0 bases and J 6 bases; nucleotides not matched to a gene: 6. The CDR3 loop is CASSDSETSGINEQFF. CDR3 DNA sequence: TGTGCCAGCAGTGACTCTGAGACTAGCGGCATCAATGAGCAGTTCTTC.

The rearrangement links TRBV2 to TRBJ2-6; D is possibly TRBD1 (6 bases). Germline V CDR1 and CDR2: SNHLY, FYNNEI. CDR3 length equals 14 residues. V was cut by 6 bases and J by 4 bases, with 10 bases left in between. The CDR3 reads CASRAGVGANVLTF. The CDR3 DNA follows: TGTGCCAGCAGGGCAGGGGTCGGGGCCAACGTCCTGACTTTC.

The V call is TRBV4-1, the J call TRBJ1-5; perhaps TRBD1 as D (6 bases). Trimming took off 1 base at V and 0 bases at J, with 7 bases between the two ends. From germline, CDR1 is MGHRA and CDR2 YSYEKL. CDR3 length: 15 amino acids. In DNA, the CDR3 is TGCGCCAGCAGCCAAGGGGGGGCTAGCAATCAGCCCCAGCATTTT. This sequence encodes CASSQGGASNQPQHF.

This clone occurred a few times. CDR3 in amino acids: CAWSEAASGANVLTF. Written as DNA, the CDR3 is TGTGCCTGGAGTGAGGCAGCCTCTGGGGCCAACGTCCTGACTTTC. The chain joins TRBV30 to TRBJ2-6, with D unclear. V dropped 1 base and J dropped 0 bases, with 7 bases sitting between them. The CDR3 contains 15 residues. Germline loops: CDR1 GTSNPN, CDR2 SVGIG (reference sequence). Full variable domain (missing parts from reference TRBV30 and TRBJ2-6): SQTIHQWPATLVQPVGSPLSLECTVEGTSNPNLYWYRQAAGRGLQLLFYSVGIGQISSEVPQNLSASRPQDRQFILSSKKLLLSDSGFYLCAWSEAASGANVLTFGAGSRLTVL.

The gene calls are TRBV6-2 or TRBV6-3 and TRBJ2-5, with D tentatively TRBD2 (6 bases). Trimming cost V 2 bases and J 5 bases, with 12 bases left between them. The CDR3 totals 14 residues. CDR1 and CDR2 (germline): MNHEY, SVGEGT. For the CDR3, the DNA is TGTGCCAGCAGTTACGCGCGGGGTTGGGAGACCCAGTACTTC. Its protein product is CASSYARGWETQYF.

The chain recombines TRBV30 with TRBJ1-5; no reliable D call. The CDR3 sequence is 13 residues long. The germline V and J ends were trimmed by 0 bases and 6 bases, with 9 bases remaining between them. Germline V gene sequence: CDR1 GTSNPN, CDR2 SVGIG (reference sequence). CDR3 in DNA: TGTGCCTGGAGTGTAATGGAGGGTCAGCCCCAGCATTTT. It translates to CAWSVMEGQPQHF.

This chain uses TRBV6-5 with TRBJ2-7, with 7 positions matching TRBD2. V lost 7 bases, J lost 2 bases, and 11 bases stayed unmatched. The CDR3 runs 15 residues. Germline V gene lookup returns CDR1 MNHEY and CDR2 SVGAGI. The CDR3 coding sequence is TGTGCCAGCACCTTCCTAGCGGACCCCACCTACGAGCAGTACTTC. Translated, it gives CASTFLADPTYEQYF.

The chain has TRBV11-2 and TRBJ2-1; D uncertain. This CDR3 spans 13 amino acids. Trimming shortened V by 5 bases and J by 6 bases, and 11 bases separated the two germline ends. Per the germline V gene, CDR1 is SGHAT and CDR2 is FQNNGV. The CDR3 sequence is CASSTEKLNEQFF. The DNA of the CDR3 is TGTGCCAGCAGCACGGAGAAGCTCAATGAGCAGTTCTTC.

The chain employs TRBV6-5 and TRBJ2-1; 7 nucleotides line up with TRBD2. There are 14 residues in the CDR3. Per germline, CDR1 MNHEY and CDR2 SVGAGI. Trimming took 7 bases from V and 7 from J; bases not matched to a gene: 10. The CDR3 spells CASNSLASRNEQFF. CDR3 coding DNA: TGTGCCAGCAATTCACTAGCGAGCAGAAATGAGCAGTTCTTC.